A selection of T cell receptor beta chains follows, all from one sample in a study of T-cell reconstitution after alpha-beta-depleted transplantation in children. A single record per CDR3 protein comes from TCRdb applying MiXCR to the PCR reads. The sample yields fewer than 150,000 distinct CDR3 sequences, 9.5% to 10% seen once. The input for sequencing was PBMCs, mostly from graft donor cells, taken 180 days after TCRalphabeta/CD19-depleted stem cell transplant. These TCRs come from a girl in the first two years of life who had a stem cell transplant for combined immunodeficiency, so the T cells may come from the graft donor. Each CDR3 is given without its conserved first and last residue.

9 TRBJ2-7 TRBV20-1 SAYHSYEQY
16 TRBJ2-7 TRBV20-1 SATRSTSGRPLTYEQY
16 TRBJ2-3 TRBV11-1 ASRRGLAGGQRTDTQY
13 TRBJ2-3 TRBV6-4 ASSDPIRYTDTQY
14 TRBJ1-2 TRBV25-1 ASSEYREGQGYGYT
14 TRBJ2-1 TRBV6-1 ASSRGTMSSYNEQF
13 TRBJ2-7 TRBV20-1 SASPVLSGTYEQY
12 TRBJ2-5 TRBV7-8 ASSLSGREETQY
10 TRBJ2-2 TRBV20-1 SAEISTGELF
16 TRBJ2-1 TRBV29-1 SVAPLAGVKSSYNEQF
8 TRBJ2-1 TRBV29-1 SVGEGGQF
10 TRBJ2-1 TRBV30 AWSFGGHRQF
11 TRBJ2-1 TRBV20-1 SARDGAREKQF
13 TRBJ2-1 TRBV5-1 ASSLVPGQGLEQF
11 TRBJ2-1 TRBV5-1 ASRDRLNNEQF
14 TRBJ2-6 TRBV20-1 SAQRRGALGANVLT
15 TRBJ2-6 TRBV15 ATSSHGAYSGANVLT
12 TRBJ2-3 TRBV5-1 ASRQWGGQDTQY
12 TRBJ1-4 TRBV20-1 SAWGQPLNEKLF
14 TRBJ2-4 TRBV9 ASSVGQGLAKNIQY